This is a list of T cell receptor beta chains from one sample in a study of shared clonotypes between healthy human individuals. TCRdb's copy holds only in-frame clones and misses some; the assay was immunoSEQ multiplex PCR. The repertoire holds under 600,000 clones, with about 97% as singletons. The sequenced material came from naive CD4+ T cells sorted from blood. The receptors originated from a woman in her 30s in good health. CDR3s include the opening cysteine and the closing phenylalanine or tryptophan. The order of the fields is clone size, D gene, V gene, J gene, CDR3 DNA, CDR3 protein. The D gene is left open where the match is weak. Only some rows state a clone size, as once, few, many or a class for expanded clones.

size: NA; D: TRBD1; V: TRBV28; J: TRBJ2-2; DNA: TGTGCCAGCAGTCTCAGAGGGGGCACGAACACCGGGGAGCTGTTTTTT; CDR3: CASSLRGGTNTGELFF
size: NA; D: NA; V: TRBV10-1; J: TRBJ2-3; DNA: TGCGCCAGCAGTGACTATCGGACAGATACGCAGTATTTT; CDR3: CASSDYRTDTQYF
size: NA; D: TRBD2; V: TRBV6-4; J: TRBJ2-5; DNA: TGTGCCAGCAGTGTATGCCTAGCGGAAGAGACCCAGTACTTC; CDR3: CASSVCLAEETQYF
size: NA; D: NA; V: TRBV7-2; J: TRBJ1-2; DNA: TGTGCCAGCAGCCCCCGGCTGGGGCAAAGCTATGGCTACACCTTC; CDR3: CASSPRLGQSYGYTF
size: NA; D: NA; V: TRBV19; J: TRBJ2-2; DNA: TGTGCCAGTAGGCGACAGGAGAACACCGGGGAGCTGTTTTTT; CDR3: CASRRQENTGELFF
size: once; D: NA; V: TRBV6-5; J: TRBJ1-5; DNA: TGTGCCAGCAGTGAGAGCAATCAGCCCCAGCATTTT; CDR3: CASSESNQPQHF
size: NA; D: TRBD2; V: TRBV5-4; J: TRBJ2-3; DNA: TGTGCCAGCAGCTCCGGACTAGCGGGAGTAGATACGCAGTATTTT; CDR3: CASSSGLAGVDTQYF
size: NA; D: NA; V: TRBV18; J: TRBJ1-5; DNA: TGTGCCAGCTCACAAACCAGTGATAATCAGCCCCAGCATTTT; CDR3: CASSQTSDNQPQHF
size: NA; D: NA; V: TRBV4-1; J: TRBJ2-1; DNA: TGCGCCAGCAGCCAAGGGGGTAGCGGCTATAAGCAGTTCTTC; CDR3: CASSQGGSGYKQFF
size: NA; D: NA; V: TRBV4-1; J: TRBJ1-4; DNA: TGCGCCAGCAGCCAAGATTCGGTGAGGGGTGAAAAACTGTTTTTT; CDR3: CASSQDSVRGEKLFF
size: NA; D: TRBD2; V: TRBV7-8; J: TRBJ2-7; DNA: TGTGCCAGCAGCCCCCAAGGACTAGCGGGAGCCTACGAGCAGTACTTC; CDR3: CASSPQGLAGAYEQYF
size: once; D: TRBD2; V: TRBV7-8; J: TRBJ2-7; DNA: TGTGCCAGCAGCTTAGAGGCTAGCGGGGAGTCTGGGCGGCAGTACTTC; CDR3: CASSLEASGESGRQYF
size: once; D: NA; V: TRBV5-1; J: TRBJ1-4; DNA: TGCGCCAGCAGCATCTCAGGGCTGGGCAATGAAAAACTGTTTTTT; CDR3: CASSISGLGNEKLFF
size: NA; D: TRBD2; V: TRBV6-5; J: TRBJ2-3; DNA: TGTGCCAGCAATCCTACTAGCGGTAGCACAGATACGCAGTATTTT; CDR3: CASNPTSGSTDTQYF
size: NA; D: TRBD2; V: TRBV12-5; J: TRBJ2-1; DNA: TGTGCTAGTGGTTGGGGAGGGGATAGGGAGCAGTTCTTC; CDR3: CASGWGGDREQFF
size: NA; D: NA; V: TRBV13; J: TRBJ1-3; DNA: TGTGCCAGCAGCTTAAAGGTCACCTTCTCTGGAAACACCATATATTTT; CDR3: CASSLKVTFSGNTIYF
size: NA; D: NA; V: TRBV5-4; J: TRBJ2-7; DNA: TGTGCCAGCAGCCCCAAAACGAGCTCCTACGAGCAGTACTTC; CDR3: CASSPKTSSYEQYF
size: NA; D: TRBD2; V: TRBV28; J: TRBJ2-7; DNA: TGTGCCAGCAGTCGTAGCGGGGTCTCCTACGAGCAGTACTTC; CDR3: CASSRSGVSYEQYF
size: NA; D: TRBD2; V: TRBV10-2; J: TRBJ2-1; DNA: TGCGCCAGCAGTCACGCTGGGGGGGTTATGGATGAGCAGTTCTTC; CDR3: CASSHAGGVMDEQFF
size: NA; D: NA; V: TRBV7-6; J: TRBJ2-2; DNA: TGTGCCAGCAGCTTAGTCTCCGGGGAGCTGTTTTTT; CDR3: CASSLVSGELFF
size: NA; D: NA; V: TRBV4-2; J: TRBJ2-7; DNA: TGTGCCAGCAGCCAAGAGCTTCTGACAGCTTACTACGAGCAGTACTTC; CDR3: CASSQELLTAYYEQYF
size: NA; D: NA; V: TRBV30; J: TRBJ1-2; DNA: TGTGCCTGGAGCCCGCTCCCGCCCAGGGCCAATGCTGGCTACACCTTC; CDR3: CAWSPLPPRANAGYTF
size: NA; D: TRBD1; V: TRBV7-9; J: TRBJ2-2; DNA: TGTGCCAGCGGGACAGGGACCACCGGGGAGCTGTTTTTT; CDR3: CASGTGTTGELFF
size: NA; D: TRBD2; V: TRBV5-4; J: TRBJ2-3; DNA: TGTGCCAGCAGCTCACTAGCGGCTAGCACAGATACGCAGTATTTT; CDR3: CASSSLAASTDTQYF
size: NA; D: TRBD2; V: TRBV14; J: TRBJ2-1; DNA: TGTGCCAGCAGCCACATAGCGGGAGGCACCTACAATGAGCAGTTCTTC; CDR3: CASSHIAGGTYNEQFF
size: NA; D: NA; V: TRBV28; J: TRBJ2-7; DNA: TGTGCCAGCAGTTTAGGTGGGAGGTTTAGCTACGAGCAGTACTTC; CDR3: CASSLGGRFSYEQYF
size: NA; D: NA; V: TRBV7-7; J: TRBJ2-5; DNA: TGTGCCAGCAGCTTAGGGCTCCAAGAGACCCAGTACTTC; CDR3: CASSLGLQETQYF
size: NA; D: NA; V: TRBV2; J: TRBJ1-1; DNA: TGTGCCAGCTGGGGGGGGGACACTGAAGCTTTCTTT; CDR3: CASWGGDTEAFF